The clone carrying this TCR beta chain was seen once. Patients of the Seattle cohort, enrolled during active infection, were followed longitudinally. These data come from a study of blood T cell repertoires in COVID-19. Study background: Spain, Italy and the United States supplied samples that represented acute and convalescent COVID-19. PBMCs, B-cell-depleted T cells, or T cells provided the cDNA or gDNA that made up the material.

This CDR3 is built from 17 residues. Looked up from germline, CDR1 is SGHRS and CDR2 is YFSETQ. The V and J ends lost 5 bases and 0 bases, in that order; junction bases with no gene match: 13. As processed by the authors: Reference gene primer amplification gave nucleated cell count estimates. The method was immunoSEQ multiplex PCR; TCRdb's version includes in-frame clones alone and lacks a portion of them. The DNA gave D and trimming, while V, J and clone size come from that table. The repertoire includes 150,000 to 170,000 clones, more than 75% of them detected once, and under 8.5% sits in the top ten.

The rearrangement joins TRBV5-1 to TRBJ1-1, with TRBD1 identical over 7 bases. The receptor was isolated from a woman aged 55-75 years with COVID-19, enrolled during active disease. Sequences were obtained from peripheral blood. The CDR3 coding sequence is TGCGCCAGCAGGGGTGTTCTGACAGGGCTCATGAACACTGAAGCTTTCTTT. Its protein product is CASRGVLTGLMNTEAFF. The variable domain in full, with the rest retrieved from reference TRBV5-1 and TRBJ1-1, is KAGVTQTPRYLIKTRGQQVTLSCSPISGHRSVSWYQQTPGQGLQFLFEYFSETQRNKGNFPGRFSGRQFSNSRSEMNVSTLELGDSALYLCASRGVLTGLMNTEAFFGQGTRLTVV.